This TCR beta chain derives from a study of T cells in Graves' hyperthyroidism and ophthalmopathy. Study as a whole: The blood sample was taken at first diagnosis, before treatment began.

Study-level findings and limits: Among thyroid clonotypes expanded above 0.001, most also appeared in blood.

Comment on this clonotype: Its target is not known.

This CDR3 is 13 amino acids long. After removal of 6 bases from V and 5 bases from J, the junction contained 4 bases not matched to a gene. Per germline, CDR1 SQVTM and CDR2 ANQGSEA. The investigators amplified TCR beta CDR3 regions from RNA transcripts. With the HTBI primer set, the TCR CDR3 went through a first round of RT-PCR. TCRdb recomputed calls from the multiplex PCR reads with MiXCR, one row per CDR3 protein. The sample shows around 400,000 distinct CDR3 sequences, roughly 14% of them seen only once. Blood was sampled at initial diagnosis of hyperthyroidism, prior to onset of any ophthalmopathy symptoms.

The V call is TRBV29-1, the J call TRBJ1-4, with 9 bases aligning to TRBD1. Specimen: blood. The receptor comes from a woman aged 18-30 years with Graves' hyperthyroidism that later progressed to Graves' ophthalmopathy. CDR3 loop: CSVLGQGNEKLFF. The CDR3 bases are TGCAGCGTCCTGGGACAGGGAAATGAAAAACTGTTTTTT.